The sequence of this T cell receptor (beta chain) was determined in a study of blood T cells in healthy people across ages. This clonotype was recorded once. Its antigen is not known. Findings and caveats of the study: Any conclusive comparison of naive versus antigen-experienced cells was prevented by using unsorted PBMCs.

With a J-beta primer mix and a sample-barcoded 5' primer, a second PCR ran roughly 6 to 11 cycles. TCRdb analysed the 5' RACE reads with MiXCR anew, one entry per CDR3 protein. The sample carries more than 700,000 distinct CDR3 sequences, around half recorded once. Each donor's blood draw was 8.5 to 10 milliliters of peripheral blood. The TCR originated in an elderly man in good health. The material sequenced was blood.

Written as DNA, the CDR3 is TGTGCCAGCAGTGAAGCGCGACAGTTAAATTCACCCCTCCACTTT. Translated: CASSEARQLNSPLHF. V and J are TRBV2 and TRBJ1-6, with D perhaps matching TRBD1 (5 bases). CDR1 is SNHLY and CDR2 is FYNNEI in the germline V gene. This CDR3 region has 15 residues. V lost 0 bases to trimming and J lost 7 bases, with 10 bases between them. Filled out from reference TRBV2 and TRBJ1-6, the complete variable domain reads EPEVTQTPSHQVTQMGQEVILRCVPISNHLYFYWYRQILGQKVEFLVSFYNNEISEKSEIFDDQFSVERPDGSNFTLKIRSTKLEDSAMYFCASSEARQLNSPLHFGNGTRLTVT.